The rows below give T cell receptor beta chains drawn from one sample of a study of blood T cell repertoires in COVID-19. This table comes from immunoSEQ multiplex PCR, and its TCRdb copy is limited to in-frame clones, with some not included. The data contain around 180,000 clones, 89% of them singletons. Sequencing was carried out using PBMCs or T cells enriched from blood (not recorded which). The source of these receptors is a woman aged 35 to 49 with acute COVID-19. The CDR3 runs from the conserved cysteine through the conserved F or W. A D gene is named only where the DNA matches it firmly. Clone size is stated in some rows and not others, as once, few, many or a class when expanded.

>TRBJ1-2|TRBD1|14|TRBV4-2|NA
CASSRLGQGSGYTF
TGTGCCAGCAGCCGCCTCGGACAGGGTTCAGGCTACACCTTC
>TRBJ1-4|NA|15|TRBV28|NA
CASSASQAGDEKLFF
TGTGCCAGCAGTGCCTCACAGGCAGGAGATGAAAAACTGTTTTTT
>TRBJ2-1|TRBD2|20|TRBV3-1/TRBV3-2|NA
CASSQEAKVGLAGPRNEQFF
TGTGCCAGCAGCCAAGAAGCGAAAGTTGGACTAGCGGGGCCTCGTAATGAGCAGTTCTTC
>TRBJ2-3|NA|14|TRBV11-2|NA
CASSLGSLTDTQYF
TGTGCCAGCAGCTTAGGATCACTCACAGATACGCAGTATTTT
>TRBJ1-5|TRBD1|17|TRBV12-5|once
CASGYIGTGGRSQPQHF
TGTGCTAGTGGTTATATCGGGACAGGGGGCAGGAGTCAGCCCCAGCATTTT
>TRBJ2-3|NA|15|TRBV7-6|NA
CASSLFGRRPDTQYF
TGTGCCAGCAGCTTATTCGGGAGACGTCCAGATACGCAGTATTTT
>TRBJ2-1|TRBD2|19|TRBV4-3|NA
CASSQDPILAGTVYNEQFF
TGCGCCAGCAGCCAAGATCCGATACTAGCGGGGACGGTCTACAATGAGCAGTTCTTC
>TRBJ2-1|TRBD1|14|TRBV18|NA
CASSQGQGVNEQFF
TGTGCCAGCTCACAGGGACAGGGGGTTAATGAGCAGTTCTTC
>TRBJ1-4|NA|14|TRBV5-4|few
CASSLAGYAEKLFF
TGTGCCAGCAGCTTGGCAGGGTACGCTGAAAAACTGTTTTTT
>TRBJ2-1|TRBD2|16|TRBV11-1|NA
CASSIGTSGVYNEQFF
TGTGCCAGCAGCATCGGGACTAGCGGAGTCTACAATGAGCAGTTCTTC
>TRBJ2-1|NA|16|TRBV27|NA
CASSQTGQLYYNEQFF
TGTGCCAGCAGTCAAACCGGACAGCTCTATTACAATGAGCAGTTCTTC
>TRBJ2-1|TRBD2|15|TRBV9|NA
CASSPYLAGHNEQFF
TGTGCCAGCAGCCCTTATCTAGCGGGTCACAATGAGCAGTTCTTC
>TRBJ2-1|TRBD2|15|TRBV9|NA
CASSVGLAGGNEQFF
TGTGCCAGCAGCGTAGGACTAGCGGGAGGCAATGAGCAGTTCTTC
>TRBJ1-5|NA|14|TRBV2|NA
CASSVVSGNQPQHF
TGTGCCAGCAGTGTGGTATCGGGCAATCAGCCCCAGCATTTT
>TRBJ1-5|TRBD1|14|TRBV2|NA
CASSYGQGSQPQHF
TGTGCCAGCAGTTACGGACAGGGGAGCCAGCCCCAGCATTTT
>TRBJ2-1|TRBD2|20|TRBV2|few
CASSGATGTSGGSTYNEQFF
TGTGCCAGCAGTGGGGCCACCGGGACTAGCGGGGGGTCTACCTACAATGAGCAGTTCTTC
>TRBJ1-4|NA|11|TRBV19|NA
CASSTEGKLFF
TGTGCCAGTAGTACGGAGGGAAAACTGTTTTTT
>TRBJ1-2|TRBD1|17|TRBV28|NA
CASSPLLGQGPHYGYTF
TGTGCCAGCAGTCCCCTCCTAGGACAGGGGCCCCACTATGGCTACACCTTC
>TRBJ2-7|NA|14|TRBV2|NA
CASSGTGGYHEQYF
TGTGCCAGCAGTGGGACTGGGGGGTACCACGAGCAGTACTTC